The subject of this entry is one T cell receptor (beta chain). Its antigen is not identified. The Oncomine TCR Beta short-read assay generated sequence data from the DNA of cultured CD4+ T cells. The genomic DNA was obtained from cultured CD4+ T cells by extraction with the QIAamp micro DNA kit. Via MiXCR, TCRdb re-called the PCR reads, giving one row per CDR3 protein. The sample comprises 11,000 to 15,000 distinct CDR3 sequences, 43% of which are singletons, and approximately 17% rests with the top ten. Germline values: CDR1 SNHLY, CDR2 FYNNEI. The junction had 12 bases not matched to a gene; V was cut back by 6 bases and J by 6 bases. This CDR3 comprises 16 residues. These data belong to a study of vaccination and CD4 T cells after COVID-19. Study-level background: Investigators took post-vaccine samples a median approximately 73 days after dose two, within a range of 14 to 241.

Sample treatment: roughly ten-day PBMC culture with coronavirus spike peptide pools or control peptides (ViraFEST assay). Via ViraFEST, peptide pools expanded antigen-specific T cells before TCR sequencing. The receptor comes from a human donor with COVID-19. V and J are TRBV2 and TRBJ2-1, with 9 bases identical to TRBD1. Sequencing input: cultured CD4+ T cells from blood. CDR3 amino acids: CASSLRPGQGPNEQFF. CDR3 coding DNA: TGTGCCAGCAGCCTACGCCCGGGACAGGGACCCAATGAGCAGTTCTTC.